This passage covers 5 T cell receptor beta chains from one sample sequenced in a study of T cells in localized non-small cell lung cancer (dated by TCRdb to the early 2020s). The receptor library was made with the immunoSEQ multiplex PCR assay. Held by TCRdb, this immuneACCESS table contains in-frame sequences only and omits some clones. Under half of the omission traces to an unresolved V gene where checked; the cause of the rest is unknown. In all, the sample holds 2,500 to 4,000 clones, and around 30% of those were seen once. Around a tenth of the sample belongs to the ten largest clones. Specimen: lung tumor tissue, collected before any cancer treatment. Receptors originate from a man aged 35 to 70 with stage I lung adenocarcinoma.

This clone rates as medium-sized. CDR3 protein: CASSQGDPTRNYGYTF. Here the CDR3 DNA reads TGCGCCAGCAGCCAAGGGGACCCGACAAGGAACTATGGCTACACCTTC. V is TRBV4-1 and J is TRBJ1-2; perhaps TRBD1 as D (5 bases). V dropped 1 base and J dropped 2 bases, with 14 bases sitting between them. From germline, CDR1 is MGHRA and CDR2 YSYEKL. The CDR3 covers 16 residues.

The rearrangement uses TRBV6-8 and TRBJ1-4; D is unclear. V lost 6 bases to trimming and J lost 8 bases, with 10 bases between them. CDR1 MNHGY and CDR2 SAAAGT come from the germline V gene. CDR3 length: 12 residues. The CDR3 nucleotides are TGTGCCAGCAGAACCAGCGGGGAAAAACTGTTTTTT. Its translation is CASRTSGEKLFF.

This clone came up a few times. V gene TRBV6-9 combines with J gene TRBJ1-6, with D hard to call. Germline loops: CDR1 MNHGY, CDR2 SVAAGI. The CDR3 extends over 13 amino acids. Trimming pared 4 bases from V and 7 bases from J, leaving 8 bases between. CDR3 nucleotide sequence: TGTGCCAGCAGTTCCCCAGAGAATTCACCCCTCCACTTT. This sequence encodes CASSSPENSPLHF.

The chain carries TRBV30 and TRBJ2-3; TRBD2 is a possible D gene (5 bases). V lost 4 bases and J 2 bases, leaving 10 bases between the germline ends. Germline CDR1 is GTSNPN and CDR2 is SVGIG (reference sequence). The CDR3 is 13 residues long. CDR3 sequence (DNA): TGTGCCTGGACGGCGGGCAACACAGATACGCAGTATTTT. It specifies CAWTAGNTDTQYF.

This clone was seen a few times. The rearrangement uses TRBV6-1 and TRBJ1-1; possible D gene TRBD1, 6 bases. Trimming took 1 base from V and 11 from J, leaving 11 bases between them. Germline values: CDR1 MNHNS, CDR2 SASEGT. This CDR3 has 12 amino acids. This CDR3 reads CASSEDRVLAFF. CDR3 DNA sequence: TGTGCCAGCAGTGAAGACAGGGTCCTGGCTTTCTTT.